This is a list of T cell receptor beta chains from one sample in a study of persistence of HIV-infected CD4 T cells. No antigens are known for them. Repertoires were generated with immunoSEQ multiplex PCR, while TCRdb's copy carries only in-frame clones and drops some. The sample lists tens of thousands of clones; roughly four fifths were seen once. The sequencing used CD4+ T cells sorted from PBMCs after 18-hour stimulation, collected from a patient who received antiretroviral therapy. The receptor set was obtained from an adult man with HIV who was CMV-seropositive. Each CDR3 is given with its conserved first and last residue. D genes are given only for firm matches. The size field is filled for only some rows; it gives once, few, many or a size class.

v_gene	d_gene	j_gene	abundance	CDR3aa	CDR3nt
TRBV7-2	NA	TRBJ1-5	NA	CASRPNRAGQPQHF	TGTGCCAGCAGACCCAACAGGGCAGGCCAGCCCCAGCATTTT
TRBV7-9	NA	TRBJ2-1	NA	CASSSNGGTILLNEQFF	TGTGCCAGCAGCTCAAATGGCGGGACGATCCTTTTGAATGAGCAGTTCTTC
TRBV11-2	NA	TRBJ2-1	NA	CASSRSGSSYNEQFF	TGTGCCAGCAGCCGAAGCGGAAGCTCCTACAATGAGCAGTTCTTC
TRBV3-1/TRBV3-2	NA	TRBJ1-5	NA	CASSQDWKNQPQHF	TGTGCCAGCAGCCAAGATTGGAAGAATCAGCCCCAGCATTTT
TRBV10-3	NA	TRBJ1-1	once	CAIKSDLRFKNTEAFF	TGTGCCATCAAATCGGACCTCAGGTTTAAGAACACTGAAGCTTTCTTT
TRBV2	TRBD1	TRBJ1-5	once	CASSRDRVNQPQHF	TGTGCCAGCAGTCGCGACAGGGTAAATCAGCCCCAGCATTTT
TRBV10-3	NA	TRBJ1-3	once	CAILTHSGNTIYF	TGTGCCATCCTCACACACTCTGGAAACACCATATATTTT
TRBV7-8	NA	TRBJ1-5	NA	CASSIRGGGDQPQHF	TGTGCCAGCAGCATAAGAGGGGGGGGAGATCAGCCCCAGCATTTT
TRBV24-1	NA	TRBJ2-2	once	CATGQSNTGELFF	TGTGCCACCGGACAGTCGAACACCGGGGAGCTGTTTTTT
TRBV19	NA	TRBJ2-1	NA	CASTREDKYAVSSYNEQFF	TGTGCCAGTACCCGAGAGGACAAGTATGCGGTGAGCTCCTACAATGAGCAGTTCTTC
TRBV3-1/TRBV3-2	NA	TRBJ2-7	NA	CASSQDIGRVNEQYF	TGTGCCAGCAGCCAAGATATCGGCAGGGTCAACGAGCAGTACTTC
TRBV18	NA	TRBJ2-7	NA	CASSPSRETYEQYF	TGTGCCAGCTCACCTTCGAGAGAAACCTACGAGCAGTACTTC
TRBV27	TRBD1	TRBJ1-4	NA	CASSSGQGEKKLFF	TGTGCCAGCAGTTCCGGACAGGGTGAGAAGAAACTGTTTTTT
TRBV3-1/TRBV3-2	TRBD2	TRBJ2-1	NA	CASSPTSGGRNEQFF	TGTGCCAGCAGCCCGACTAGCGGGGGTAGGAATGAGCAGTTCTTC
TRBV25-1	TRBD2	TRBJ2-1	NA	CASSGSGGPYNEQFF	TGTGCCAGCAGTGGCTCGGGGGGGCCCTACAATGAGCAGTTCTTC
TRBV7-9	TRBD1	TRBJ2-3	NA	CASSLRTGGFTDTQYF	TGTGCCAGCAGCCTGAGGACAGGGGGGTTCACAGATACGCAGTATTTT
TRBV9	TRBD2	TRBJ2-1	NA	CASSVTSGGVNNEQFF	TGTGCCAGCAGCGTTACTAGCGGGGGTGTAAACAATGAGCAGTTCTTC
TRBV5-1	NA	TRBJ2-3	NA	CASSWSGTLTDTQYF	TGCGCCAGCAGTTGGTCGGGGACCCTCACAGATACGCAGTATTTT
TRBV29-1	NA	TRBJ1-5	NA	CSVAAGWNQPQHF	TGCAGCGTTGCGGCGGGATGGAATCAGCCCCAGCATTTT
TRBV6-5	NA	TRBJ1-6	NA	CASNKRGNSPLHF	TGTGCCAGCAATAAACGGGGTAATTCACCCCTCCACTTT
TRBV7-2	NA	TRBJ1-1	NA	CASSLAPTGPNTEAFF	TGTGCCAGCAGCTTAGCCCCCACAGGTCCGAACACTGAAGCTTTCTTT
TRBV25-1	NA	TRBJ1-2	NA	CASSEPGASRGYTF	TGTGCCAGCAGTGAACCAGGGGCATCGCGGGGCTACACCTTC
TRBV7-9	TRBD1	TRBJ1-3	NA	CASSRALWDSSSGNTIYF	TGTGCCAGCAGCCGTGCCCTCTGGGACAGTAGCTCTGGAAACACCATATATTTT
TRBV2	NA	TRBJ2-7	once	CASSRESSSYEQYF	TGTGCCAGCAGTCGGGAATCTAGCTCCTACGAGCAGTACTTC